This T cell receptor (beta chain) is drawn from a study of cytomegalovirus exposure and HLA in healthy donors. Amplification used 60 Vbeta primers and 13 Jbeta primers. TCRdb's table, derived via immunoSEQ multiplex PCR, lists solely in-frame clones and lacks some. The table has 130,000 to 150,000 clones, more than 60% seen once. Germline CDR1 and CDR2: MDHEN and SYDVKM. The V and J ends lost 5 bases and 9 bases respectively, with 14 bases between them. This CDR3 is 13 amino acids long. Sequencing used PBMCs. The chain is built from TRBV28 and TRBJ1-5, with D hard to call. The TCR sequence derives from a man aged 40-50 years in good health and CMV-seropositive. The CDR3 coding sequence is TGTGCCAGCAGTCGTACCCCCGGTGGGCCCCAGCATTTT. Translated, it gives CASSRTPGGPQHF.